This TCR beta chain was sequenced during a study of shared clonotypes between healthy human individuals. On the study more broadly: Each donor's CD8 memory used one plate, CD8 naive two, each CD4 subset three.

Every immunoSEQ plate was one replicate of a subset's evenly spread DNA. Authors' processing steps: In the immunoSEQ data, sequences were junction-only and lacked quality scores, so filtering differed. Clones were sequenced by immunoSEQ multiplex PCR, and TCRdb holds only the in-frame ones, with some missing. V and J calls and clone size come straight from that table; D and trimming were deduced from the DNA. The sample includes about 2 million clones, over 85% of them seen just once. Study-wide results and caveats: The generation probabilities recorded for non-shared clonotypes fell below those of clonotypes shared by all four donors.

V dropped 2 bases and J dropped 8 bases, with 13 bases sitting between them. Germline CDR1 reads MNHNS; CDR2 reads SASEGT. CDR3 length equals 15 residues. Remarks on this clone: Its antigen remains unidentified.

CD45RO-negative, CCR7-positively selected cells formed the naive CD8 fraction, excluding terminally differentiated effector memory CD45RA+ cells. The TCR was taken from a man younger than 30 in good health. The sample comprised naive CD8+ T cells sorted from blood. The chain combines TRBV6-1 with TRBJ1-6; D remains ambiguous. The CDR3 DNA reads as TGTGCCAGCAGTGAAACCCCCGGGCGGGATTCACCCCTCCACTTT. Its protein is CASSETPGRDSPLHF.